A single sample is the source of the 10 T cell receptor delta chains below, sequenced in a study of gamma-delta chains in newborns, infants, children (dated by TCRdb to between 2018 and 2021). The run used an Illumina MiSeq. Identical DNA sequences were merged into single rows after TCRdb reprocessed the public reads with CATT. The sample table contains approximately 11,000 delta-chain clones; only one count was recorded for about 3.6% of them. The ten largest make up roughly 8.9% of the sample. Sequencing was done on a sample of blood. The receptors derive from a child who was a newborn, infant or young child, either healthy, febrile or measles-vaccinated (not recorded which).

This clone occurred a few times. The chain links TRDV2 to TRDJ3; 8 nucleotides agree with TRDD3. Germline V gene sequence: CDR1 GEAIGNYY, CDR2 EKD. This CDR3 is 21 amino acids long. V lost 1 base, J lost 2 bases, and 15 bases stayed unmatched. The CDR3, as DNA: TGTGCCTGTGACACTCCGGGTCTAACTGGGGGGGTCCCCTGGGACACCCGACAGATGTTTTTC. Encoded protein: CACDTPGLTGGVPWDTRQMFF.

This clone was seen a few times. The chain carries TRDV2 and TRDJ1; D is undetermined. The CDR3 is made up of 14 amino acids. Germline-derived CDR1 and CDR2 are GEAIGNYY and EKD. Trimming left V 3 bases short and J 0 bases short, with 10 bases between. CDR3 bases: TGTGCCTGTGACCGCACTACCGACACCGATAAACTCATCTTT. Translated: CACDRTTDTDKLIF.

Only a few counts were recorded for this clone. The V and J genes are TRDV1 and TRDJ1; D ambiguous. The germline V gene encodes CDR1 TSWWSYY and CDR2 QGS. V lost 2 bases and J lost 0, with 10 bases in between. The CDR3 consists of 15 residues. The CDR3 DNA reads TGTGCTCTTGGGGAAATTCCACAGTACACCGATAAACTCATCTTT. Translating it yields CALGEIPQYTDKLIF.

This clone was seen a handful of times. The chain carries TRDV2 and TRDJ2; D call uncertain. Germline CDR1 GEAIGNYY, CDR2 EKD. CDR3 length: 14 residues. Trimming cost V 0 bases and J 5 bases, with 9 bases left between them. In DNA, the CDR3 is TGTGCCTGTGACACCTGGAGGCTCACAGCACAACTCTTCTTT. Residues: CACDTWRLTAQLFF.

This clone was seen more than once but under ten times. The chain joins TRDV1 to TRDJ1; D gene unclear. Germline CDR1 is TSWWSYY and CDR2 is QGS. The CDR3 extends over 19 amino acids. Trimming pared 0 bases from V and 3 bases from J, leaving 23 bases between. DNA of the CDR3: TGTGCTCTTGGGGAACTTTGGCACGCAGCATGGTTTCGGGCCGATAAACTCATCTTT. Translated: CALGELWHAAWFRADKLIF.

V usage is TRDV1 and J usage is TRDJ1, with 13 bases matching TRDD3. This CDR3 spans 20 amino acids. Germline assignment: CDR1 TSWWSYY and CDR2 QGS. The V and J ends lost 0 bases and 4 bases, in that order; junction bases with no gene match: 14. CDR3 in amino acids: CALGELGTANWGIRDDKLIF. DNA for the CDR3: TGTGCTCTTGGGGAACTAGGGACCGCTAACTGGGGGATACGGGACGATAAACTCATCTTT.

Turning to this clone: A read error may be the cause here, since a much bigger clone is one base away. The J gene is TRDJ3, the V gene TRDV2; D might be TRDD3 (5 bases). The CDR3 spans 21 residues. Germline V gene sequence: CDR1 GEAIGNYY, CDR2 EKD. V lost 0 bases and J lost 2, with 22 bases in between. CDR3 loop: CACDTVGGILPGTWDTRQMFF. Written as DNA, the CDR3 is TGTGCCTGTGACACCGTCGGGGGTATCCTCCCGGGAACCTGGGACACCCGACAGATGTTTTTC.

CDR3 region: CALGEVRQLSPGIPVPFGWDKLIF. The CDR3 nucleotides are TGTGCTCTTGGGGAAGTCCGTCAACTGTCGCCTGGGATCCCGGTTCCGTTCGGTTGGGATAAACTCATCTTT. The rearrangement joins TRDV1 to TRDJ1, with D perhaps TRDD3 (5 bases). The V end was cut by 2 bases, the J end by 5 bases, with 42 bases between. This CDR3 has 24 residues. Germline loops: CDR1 TSWWSYY, CDR2 QGS.

This clone was observed a handful of times. A much larger clone differs from this one at a single base, so this may be a read error. Other DNA sequences in this specimen translate into the identical CDR3. V usage is TRDV2 and J usage is TRDJ1; D unclear. Germline V gene sequence: CDR1 GEAIGNYY, CDR2 EKD. This CDR3 is 14 amino acids long. CDR3 in amino acids: CACVPLTNTDKLIF. Here the CDR3 DNA reads TGCGCCTGTGTTCCCCTTACGAACACCGATAAACTCATCTTT.

This clone ranks as medium-sized. The genes are TRDV3 and TRDJ1, with TRDD3 matching 12 bases. CDR1 and CDR2 from the germline V gene are TVYSNPD and GDNSRS (reference sequence). With V trimmed by 3 bases and J by 0 bases, 17 bases remained unmatched. The CDR3 length is 19 residues. The CDR3 is CALGSPLGDTLEYTDKLIF. The CDR3 bases are TGTGCCTTGGGGTCCCCCCTGGGGGATACGCTGGAGTACACCGATAAACTCATCTTT.